The rows below give T cell receptor beta chains drawn from one sample of a study of control samples from healthy donors and cancer patients. Assay: immunoSEQ multiplex PCR; the TCRdb copy retains only in-frame clones and omits some. Of 150,000 or so clones listed, 93% are singletons. Sequencing used blood. The origin of the receptors is a man between 18 and 35 years old in good health. CDR3s include the opening cysteine and the closing phenylalanine or tryptophan. Each record gives: J gene, clone size, V gene, D gene, CDR3 protein, CDR3 DNA. D genes are given only for firm matches. Clone size is not always given. Where it is, it says once, few, many or a class for expanded clones.

TRBJ1-4 NA TRBV6-5 TRBD1 CASRRGTGNEKLFF TGTGCCAGCAGGCGAGGGACAGGAAATGAAAAACTGTTTTTT
TRBJ2-1 NA TRBV24-1 TRBD2 CATSATPGTSSRDEQFF TGTGCCACCAGTGCTACACCCGGGACTAGCAGTAGGGATGAGCAGTTCTTC
TRBJ1-2 medium-sized TRBV2 TRBD1 CASSGTGTGGDYGYTF TGTGCCAGCAGTGGGACCGGGACAGGGGGCGATTATGGCTACACCTTC
TRBJ1-4 once TRBV27 NA CASSLSRGGEKLFF TGTGCCAGCAGTTTAAGCAGGGGCGGCGAAAAACTGTTTTTT
TRBJ2-3 NA TRBV18 TRBD1 CASSPLQGSTDTQYF TGTGCCAGCTCACCCCTACAGGGGAGCACAGATACGCAGTATTTT
TRBJ2-1 NA TRBV6-5 NA CASSYSSAGKQFF TGTGCCAGCAGTTACTCCTCGGCCGGCAAGCAGTTCTTC
TRBJ1-4 NA TRBV6-5 NA CASSYGGYLEELFF TGTGCCAGCAGTTACGGCGGGTACCTCGAGGAACTGTTTTTT
TRBJ2-5 NA TRBV25-1 TRBD2 CASSETLAGGVETQYF TGTGCCAGCAGTGAAACCCTAGCGGGAGGTGTGGAGACCCAGTACTTC
TRBJ1-1 NA TRBV25-1 NA CASSSRIEAFF TGTGCCAGCAGCTCACGGATTGAAGCTTTCTTT
TRBJ2-3 NA TRBV11-3 TRBD2 CASSLTSGASTQYF TGTGCCAGCAGCTTAACTAGCGGCGCCTCTACGCAGTATTTT
TRBJ2-2 NA TRBV9 NA CASQGPLNTGELFF TGTGCCAGTCAGGGTCCTTTGAACACCGGGGAGCTGTTTTTT
TRBJ2-3 NA TRBV11-3 NA CASSSGTTDTQYF TGTGCCAGCAGCTCCGGCACAACAGATACGCAGTATTTT
TRBJ2-5 NA TRBV7-2 NA CASSLEQPYQETQYF TGTGCCAGCAGCTTAGAGCAACCATACCAAGAGACCCAGTACTTC
TRBJ1-2 NA TRBV6-5 NA CASTPGGSAGYGYTF TGTGCCAGCACCCCCGGAGGCAGTGCAGGCTATGGCTACACCTTC
TRBJ1-5 NA TRBV2 NA CASRNRVGQPQHF TGTGCCAGCAGGAACAGGGTAGGACAGCCCCAGCATTTT
TRBJ1-2 NA TRBV7-6 NA CASSLVSSNSGGYTF TGTGCCAGCAGCTTAGTTTCTTCGAACTCCGGTGGCTACACCTTC
TRBJ2-1 NA TRBV20-1 NA CSASPDNEQFF TGCAGTGCTTCCCCCGACAATGAGCAGTTCTTC
TRBJ1-3 NA TRBV6-1 NA CASSEAFYLRRGSSGNTIYF TGTGCCAGCAGTGAAGCATTTTACCTTCGGCGGGGATCTTCGGGAAACACCATATATTTT
TRBJ1-5 NA TRBV19 NA CASRLNGGQPQHF TGTGCCAGTAGATTAAACGGTGGTCAGCCCCAGCATTTT
TRBJ2-7 NA TRBV5-1 TRBD2 CASSLGRLAGALEGEQYF TGCGCCAGCAGCTTGGGGAGACTAGCGGGGGCCCTTGAAGGCGAGCAGTACTTC
TRBJ1-1 NA TRBV6-5 NA CATSTGNTEAFF TGTGCCACTTCGACAGGGAACACTGAAGCTTTCTTT
TRBJ2-1 once TRBV7-6 NA CASSKDGYNEQFF TGTGCCAGCAGCAAAGACGGCTACAATGAGCAGTTCTTC
TRBJ2-4 NA TRBV9 TRBD2 CASSSGGGGEKNIQYF TGTGCCAGCAGCTCTGGAGGCGGGGGAGAGAAAAACATTCAGTACTTC
TRBJ2-4 NA TRBV12-3/TRBV12-4 NA CASSLLDIQYF TGTGCCAGCAGTTTATTAGACATTCAGTACTTC
TRBJ2-4 NA TRBV28 NA CASRSQGQNIQYF TGTGCCAGCAGGAGTCAGGGGCAAAACATTCAGTACTTC
TRBJ1-2 NA TRBV15 NA CATSRDLPGTPSGYTF TGTGCCACCAGCAGAGACTTACCCGGGACCCCTTCCGGCTACACCTTC
TRBJ2-2 NA TRBV4-1 NA CASSLDRANTGELFF TGCGCCAGCAGCCTGGACCGGGCTAACACCGGGGAGCTGTTTTTT
TRBJ2-7 NA TRBV20-1 NA CSLRSSYEQYF TGCAGCTTACGGTCTTCCTACGAGCAGTACTTC
TRBJ1-1 NA TRBV18 NA CASSQAGMNTEAFF TGTGCCAGCTCACAGGCGGGGATGAACACTGAAGCTTTCTTT
TRBJ2-7 NA TRBV10-1 TRBD1 CATPGDRDNEQYF TGCGCCACCCCTGGGGACAGGGACAACGAGCAGTACTTC
TRBJ1-1 NA TRBV4-3 NA CASSPTRGGNTEAFF TGCGCCAGCAGCCCAACCAGGGGAGGGAACACTGAAGCTTTCTTT
TRBJ1-1 NA TRBV5-6 NA CASSLSWVGTEAFF TGTGCCAGCTCCTTATCGTGGGTAGGCACTGAAGCTTTCTTT
TRBJ1-4 NA TRBV27 NA CASSLLPQRTNEKLFF TGTGCCAGCAGTTTATTGCCACAGAGAACTAATGAAAAACTGTTTTTT
TRBJ2-7 NA TRBV30 TRBD2 CAWSLWRETAYEQYF TGTGCCTGGAGTTTGTGGCGGGAGACGGCCTACGAGCAGTACTTC
TRBJ2-1 NA TRBV4-1 TRBD2 CASSQGNGRGFNEQFF TGCGCCAGCAGCCAAGGCAATGGGAGGGGTTTTAATGAGCAGTTCTTC
TRBJ1-4 NA TRBV19 NA CASSIRRTANEKLFF TGTGCCAGTAGTATTAGGCGGACAGCCAATGAAAAACTGTTTTTT
TRBJ2-7 NA TRBV9 NA CASSPRGSGYYEQYF TGTGCCAGCAGCCCCCGGGGTAGCGGATACTACGAGCAGTACTTC
TRBJ2-3 NA TRBV2 NA CASSADFGVSTDTQYF TGTGCCAGCAGTGCCGACTTCGGGGTTAGCACAGATACGCAGTATTTT
TRBJ1-1 NA TRBV19 NA CASSKTGNTEAFF TGTGCCAGTAGTAAAACGGGGAACACTGAAGCTTTCTTT
TRBJ2-7 NA TRBV7-6 TRBD1 CASSLRQGYPPRYEQYF TGTGCCAGCAGCTTACGACAGGGGTATCCCCCTCGCTACGAGCAGTACTTC
TRBJ1-3 NA TRBV4-3 NA CASSQVSVTGNLQGRNTIYF TGCGCCAGCAGCCAAGTTAGCGTGACCGGAAACCTACAGGGAAGAAACACCATATATTTT
TRBJ1-1 NA TRBV5-6 TRBD1 CASSLPDRGNTEAFF TGTGCCAGCAGCTTGCCGGACAGGGGGAACACTGAAGCTTTCTTT
TRBJ1-5 once TRBV10-1 TRBD1 CANPGQGPVGSNQPQHF TGCGCCAACCCGGGACAGGGGCCCGTAGGGAGCAATCAGCCCCAGCATTTT
TRBJ1-1 NA TRBV7-8 NA CASSGREAAFGGAFF TGTGCCAGCAGCGGCCGGGAGGCCGCTTTCGGGGGGGCTTTCTTT
TRBJ1-1 NA TRBV5-1 NA CASSLVTGQTADAFF TGCGCCAGCAGCTTGGTTACAGGTCAAACAGCTGACGCTTTCTTT
TRBJ2-7 NA TRBV19 TRBD1 CASSLRQGYEQYF TGTGCCAGTAGTCTTAGACAGGGCTACGAGCAGTACTTC